Detailed here is one T cell receptor beta chain. Every one of the donors was a Caucasian adult that lived in Nashville, Tennessee. V gave up 5 bases and J gave up 8 bases; unmatched junction bases: 10. CDR3 length: 15 amino acids. Germline CDR1 is SGHVS and CDR2 is FQNEAQ. The sample comes from a study of shared clonotypes between healthy human individuals. TCRdb keeps only in-frame clones here, not all; method: immunoSEQ multiplex PCR. The sample contains fewer than 550,000 clones, about three quarters of which appear only once. Sequencing was done on a sample of PBMCs. The chain recombines TRBV7-8 with TRBJ2-1; 9 nucleotides agree with TRBD1. This receptor was taken from a woman between 35 and 50 years old in good health. Some clones in this sample may be carry-over from other donors' samples. CDR3 DNA: TGTGCCAGCAGCCGAACCGGGACAGGGTTCGATGAGCAGTTCTTC. It encodes CASSRTGTGFDEQFF.